This T cell receptor beta chain was identified in a study of blood T cell repertoires in COVID-19. On the study more broadly: From the United States, Italy and Spain came samples of acute and convalescent COVID-19.

V was cut by 0 bases and J by 7 bases, with 14 bases left in between. The V gene's germline CDR1 is SGHRS and CDR2 YFSETQ. This CDR3 is built from 14 residues. In the authors' workflow: Using reference gene primer amplification, nucleated cell counts were estimated. Sequencing was performed with immunoSEQ multiplex PCR; in TCRdb, only in-frame clones are kept and a portion is missing. The D gene and trimming were derived from the DNA, and the V and J assignments and clone size from that table. Of fewer than 150,000 clones in the sample, around 85% were seen once. Source material: peripheral blood. This clonotype originated in a man aged 45-65 years with acute or convalescent COVID-19. The gene calls are TRBV5-1 and TRBJ2-7, with a tentative D call TRBD1 (6 bases). The chain's CDR3 is CASSLAVGAWEQYF. DNA of the CDR3: TGCGCCAGCAGCTTGGCCGTGGGGGCCTGGGAGCAGTACTTC. Full variable domain (outside the CDR3, taken from reference TRBV5-1 and TRBJ2-7): KAGVTQTPRYLIKTRGQQVTLSCSPISGHRSVSWYQQTPGQGLQFLFEYFSETQRNKGNFPGRFSGRQFSNSRSEMNVSTLELGDSALYLCASSLAVGAWEQYFGPGTRLTVT.